These 2 T cell receptor beta chains originate from one sample sequenced in a study of monozygotic twins with inflammatory bowel disease. Reprocessing the 5' RACE reads, TCRdb reports a single entry for every CDR3 protein and omits DNA. Here the sample table reports fewer than 450,000 distinct CDR3 sequences. The sample was blood. Receptor source: a human donor with ulcerative colitis or Crohn's disease, or a healthy co-twin of an affected twin (not recorded which).

V is TRBV5-1 and J is TRBJ2-4; TCRdb gives TRBD2 as the D gene, but with no DNA this cannot be confirmed. The CDR3 length is 17 residues. Germline CDR1 and CDR2: SGHRS and YFSETQ. CDR3 residues: CASSLAGSGEPKNIQYF. Full variable domain (missing parts from reference TRBV5-1 and TRBJ2-4): KAGVTQTPRYLIKTRGQQVTLSCSPISGHRSVSWYQQTPGQGLQFLFEYFSETQRNKGNFPGRFSGRQFSNSRSEMNVSTLELGDSALYLCASSLAGSGEPKNIQYFGAGTRLSVL.

This chain links TRBV20-1 with TRBJ2-1; TCRdb's D gene call, TRBD2, goes unchecked for lack of DNA. The CDR3 runs 14 residues. Per the germline V gene, CDR1 is DFQATT and CDR2 is SNEGSKA (reference sequence). This CDR3 is CSARGTSGYNEQFF.